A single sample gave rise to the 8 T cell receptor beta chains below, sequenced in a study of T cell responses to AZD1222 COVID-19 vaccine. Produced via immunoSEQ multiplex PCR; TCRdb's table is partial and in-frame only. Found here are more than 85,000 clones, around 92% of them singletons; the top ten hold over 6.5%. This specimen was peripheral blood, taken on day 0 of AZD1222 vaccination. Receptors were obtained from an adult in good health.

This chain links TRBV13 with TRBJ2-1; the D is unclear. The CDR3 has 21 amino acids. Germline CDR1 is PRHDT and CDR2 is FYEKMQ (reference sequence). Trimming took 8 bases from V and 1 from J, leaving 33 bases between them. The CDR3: CASGELYGPKKSLVSYNEQFF. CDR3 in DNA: TGTGCCAGCGGCGAGCTTTATGGACCTAAAAAAAGCCTTGTATCCTACAATGAGCAGTTCTTC.

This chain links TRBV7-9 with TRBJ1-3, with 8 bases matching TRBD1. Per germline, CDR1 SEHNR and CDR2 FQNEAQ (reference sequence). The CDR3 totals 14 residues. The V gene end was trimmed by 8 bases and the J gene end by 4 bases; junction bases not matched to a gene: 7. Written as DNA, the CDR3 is TGTGCCAGCGACCCCGGGACAGGCGGAAACACCATATATTTT. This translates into CASDPGTGGNTIYF.

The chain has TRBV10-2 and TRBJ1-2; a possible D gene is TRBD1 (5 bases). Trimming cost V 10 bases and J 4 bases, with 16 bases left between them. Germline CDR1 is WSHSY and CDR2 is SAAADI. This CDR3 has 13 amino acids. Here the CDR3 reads CATLRTGTYGYTF. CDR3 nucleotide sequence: TGCGCCACCTTAAGGACGGGGACCTATGGCTACACCTTC.

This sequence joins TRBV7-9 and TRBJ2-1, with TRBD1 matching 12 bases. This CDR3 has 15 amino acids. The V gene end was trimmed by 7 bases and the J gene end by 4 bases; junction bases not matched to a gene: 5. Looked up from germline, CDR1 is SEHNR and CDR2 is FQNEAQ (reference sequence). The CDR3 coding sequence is TGTGCCAGCATCGGGGACAGGGGGCCTTACAATGAGCAGTTCTTC. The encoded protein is CASIGDRGPYNEQFF.

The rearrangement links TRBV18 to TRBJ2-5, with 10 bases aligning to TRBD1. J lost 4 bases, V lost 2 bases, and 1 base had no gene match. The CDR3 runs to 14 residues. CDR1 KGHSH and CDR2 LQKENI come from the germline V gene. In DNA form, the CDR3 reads TGTGCCAGCTCACCAAGACAGGGGGCAGAGACCCAGTACTTC. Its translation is CASSPRQGAETQYF.

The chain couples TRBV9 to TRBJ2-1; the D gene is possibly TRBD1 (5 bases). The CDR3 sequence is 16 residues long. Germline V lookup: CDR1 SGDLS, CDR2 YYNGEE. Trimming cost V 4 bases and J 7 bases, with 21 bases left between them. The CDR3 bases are TGTGCCAGCAGCCCCAGACAGAGGACAATCGAGAATGAGCAGTTCTTC. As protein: CASSPRQRTIENEQFF.

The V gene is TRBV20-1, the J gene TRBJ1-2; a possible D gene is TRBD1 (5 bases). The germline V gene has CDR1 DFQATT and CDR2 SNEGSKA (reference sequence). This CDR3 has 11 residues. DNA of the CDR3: TGCAGATCAGGGTTAGGTGGTGGCTACACCTTC. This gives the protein CRSGLGGGYTF.

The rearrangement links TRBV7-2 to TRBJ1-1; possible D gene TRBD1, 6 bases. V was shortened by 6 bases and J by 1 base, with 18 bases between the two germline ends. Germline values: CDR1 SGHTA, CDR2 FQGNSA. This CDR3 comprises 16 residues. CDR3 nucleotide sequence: TGTGCCAGCAGAACAACAGGGCTGAGATCGAACACTGAAGCTTTCTTT. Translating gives CASRTTGLRSNTEAFF.